Each of the 25 T cell receptor beta chains below was sequenced from the same sample in a study of control samples from healthy donors and cancer patients. The protocol was immunoSEQ multiplex PCR, while the TCRdb copy is restricted to in-frame clones and leaves out a portion. The sample contains 55,000 to 90,000 clones, over 70% of which appear only once. The sequenced sample consisted of blood. The source is a man aged 50 or older in good health.

This chain uses TRBV20-1 with TRBJ1-2; perhaps TRBD1 as D (6 bases). The CDR3 has 11 residues. Germline V lookup: CDR1 DFQATT, CDR2 SNEGSKA (reference sequence). With 2 bases removed from V and 9 bases from J, the gap between germline ends came to 10 bases. The CDR3 is CSARQGKRYTF. DNA of the CDR3: TGCAGTGCTAGACAGGGGAAGCGCTACACCTTC.

The chain employs TRBV6-5 and TRBJ2-3; D is ambiguous. CDR3 length: 14 residues. V lost 2 bases and J 2 bases, leaving 8 bases between the germline ends. Germline values: CDR1 MNHEY, CDR2 SVGAGI. The CDR3 sequence is CASSYGINTDTQYF. The CDR3 DNA sequence: TGTGCCAGCAGTTACGGGATCAACACAGATACGCAGTATTTT.

This chain joins TRBV5-1 and TRBJ2-3, with D perhaps matching TRBD1 or TRBD2 (5 bases each). This CDR3 contains 14 residues. CDR1 and CDR2 from the germline V gene are SGHRS and YFSETQ. Trimming took off 4 bases at V and 1 base at J, with 10 bases between the two ends. CDR3 DNA sequence: TGCGCCAGCAGCATCGGGACCCGCACAGATACGCAGTATTTT. Translated, it gives CASSIGTRTDTQYF.

The chain links TRBV10-1 to TRBJ2-2, with TRBD2 identical over 8 bases. Germline values: CDR1 WNHNN, CDR2 SYGVQD (reference sequence). CDR3 size: 15 residues. The trim removed 5 bases at V and 7 bases at J, leaving 9 bases unmatched. CDR3 bases: TGCGCCAGCAGTAGCCGAGCGGGAGCAGGCGGGGAGCTGTTTTTT. Its protein product is CASSSRAGAGGELFF.

This clone was observed a single time. The chain combines TRBV9 with TRBJ2-3; D is uncertain. The CDR3 covers 14 residues. Germline lookup yields CDR1 SGDLS and CDR2 YYNGEE. V was cut by 4 bases and J by 0 bases, with 9 bases left in between. The DNA of the CDR3 is TGTGCCAGCAGCCCCCGGCCAAGCACAGATACGCAGTATTTT. Residues: CASSPRPSTDTQYF.

This sequence joins TRBV18 and TRBJ2-6; TRBD1 is a possible D gene (5 bases). The CDR3 has 15 residues. CDR1 and CDR2 from the germline V gene are KGHSH and LQKENI. The ends were cut back, 3 bases at V and 10 bases at J, with 16 bases in the middle. Here the CDR3 DNA reads TGTGCCAGCTCACCGACAGACTCCGCCTTTAACGTCCTGACTTTC. Translating it yields CASSPTDSAFNVLTF.

The rearrangement links TRBV19 to TRBJ1-5; no reliable D call. V shed 5 bases and J shed 4 bases, with 15 bases lying between them. The CDR3 is 15 amino acids. Germline V gives CDR1 LNHDA, CDR2 SQIVND (reference sequence). As DNA, the CDR3 is TGTGCCAGTAGTGCCAAACCCGGGGTTAATCAGCCCCAGCATTTT. It specifies CASSAKPGVNQPQHF.

Only one count was recorded for this clone. This chain uses TRBV24-1 with TRBJ1-2; D uncertain. CDR3 length: 12 amino acids. Trimming shortened V by 3 bases and J by 6 bases, and 7 bases separated the two germline ends. Germline CDR1 KGHDR, CDR2 SFDVKD. This CDR3 reads CATSDSINGYTF. CDR3 coding DNA: TGTGCCACCAGTGATAGCATCAATGGCTACACCTTC.

CDR3 DNA: TGTGCCAGCGGGTCACCCGGGGGCCCCCTCCACTTT. Its translation: CASGSPGGPLHF. The chain carries TRBV6-5 and TRBJ1-6; TRBD1 is a possible D gene (6 bases). The germline V gene encodes CDR1 MNHEY and CDR2 SVGAGI. The CDR3 covers 12 residues. The ends were cut back, 8 bases at V and 13 bases at J, with 15 bases in the middle.

V is TRBV19 and J is TRBJ2-3; 11 bases match TRBD2. CDR3 length: 14 residues. Germline V CDR1 and CDR2: LNHDA, SQIVND (reference sequence). The junction had 9 bases not matched to a gene; V was cut back by 10 bases and J by 6 bases. CDR3 residues: CATGGLAGFDTQYF. The CDR3 DNA reads as TGTGCCACCGGTGGACTAGCGGGCTTTGATACGCAGTATTTT.

This clone was seen just once. V and J are TRBV7-2 and TRBJ2-1, with 11 bases matching TRBD2. From germline, CDR1 is SGHTA and CDR2 FQGNSA. The junction had 8 bases not matched to a gene; V was cut back by 5 bases and J by 8 bases. The CDR3 is made up of 15 amino acids. CDR3 coding DNA: TGTGCCAGCAGCGTTAGCGGGGGGGCGTTCCATGAGCAGTTCTTC. It specifies CASSVSGGAFHEQFF. The whole variable domain, remainder taken from reference TRBV7-2 and TRBJ2-1, is GAGVSQSPSNKVTEKGKDVELRCDPISGHTALYWYRQSLGQGLEFLIYFQGNSAPDKSGLPSDRFSAERTGGSVSTLTIQRTQQEDSAVYLCASSVSGGAFHEQFFGPGTRLTVL.

This chain connects TRBV7-9 to TRBJ1-2; no clear D gene. The V gene's germline CDR1 is SEHNR and CDR2 FQNEAQ (reference sequence). V lost 1 base to trimming and J lost 7 bases, with 7 bases between them. The CDR3 is 12 amino acids. CDR3: CASSLGLLGYTF. CDR3 DNA sequence: TGTGCCAGCAGCTTAGGCCTTCTTGGCTACACCTTC. The whole variable domain, remainder taken from reference TRBV7-9 and TRBJ1-2, is DTGVSQNPRHKITKRGQNVTFRCDPISEHNRLYWYRQTLGQGPEFLTYFQNEAQLEKSRLLSDRFSAERPKGSFSTLEIQRTEQGDSAMYLCASSLGLLGYTFGSGTRLTVV.

This rearrangement joins TRBV19 to TRBJ2-1, with 10 bases matching TRBD2. V lost 5 bases and J lost 1; bases outside the gene matches: 5. The germline V gene encodes CDR1 LNHDA and CDR2 SQIVND (reference sequence). The CDR3 loop spans 16 amino acids. DNA of the CDR3: TGTGCCAGTAGTTTGGTAGCGGGGGGTTCCTACAATGAGCAGTTCTTC. It yields the protein CASSLVAGGSYNEQFF.

V is TRBV4-2 and J is TRBJ2-7; 8 nucleotides agree with TRBD2. Germline CDR1 reads LGHNA; CDR2 reads YNFKEQ. V gave up 0 bases and J gave up 3 bases; unmatched junction bases: 10. The CDR3 sequence is 17 residues long. CDR3 coding DNA: TGTGCCAGCAGCCAAGAGGGGCAGACTAGCGCATACTACGAGCAGTACTTC. Its translation: CASSQEGQTSAYYEQYF.

This chain uses TRBV7-2 with TRBJ2-5, with TRBD1 identical over 7 bases. The V gene end was trimmed by 1 base and the J gene end by 7 bases; junction bases not matched to a gene: 12. From germline, CDR1 is SGHTA and CDR2 FQGNSA. This CDR3 is 16 amino acids long. The CDR3 loop is CASSLGGQRARSTQYF. In DNA, the CDR3 is TGTGCCAGCAGCTTAGGGGGACAGAGGGCCCGATCGACCCAGTACTTC.

The rearrangement joins TRBV11-3 to TRBJ1-4, with D possibly being TRBD1 (5 bases). Trimming removed 1 base at V and 7 bases at J, with 10 bases between. The CDR3 consists of 14 residues. Germline assignment: CDR1 SGHNT and CDR2 YENEEA. CDR3 coding DNA: TGTGCCAGCAGCTTAGGGCAGGGCAGTGAAAAACTGTTTTTT. Its translation: CASSLGQGSEKLFF.

This chain links TRBV30 with TRBJ1-5; D gene uncertain. CDR3 length: 13 amino acids. Germline CDR1 reads GTSNPN; CDR2 reads SVGIG (reference sequence). Deletions cut 4 bases from V and 7 bases from J, with 14 bases between. The CDR3 bases are TGTGCCTGGACTGTAGGGCGCGACCAGCCCCAGCATTTT. Its translation: CAWTVGRDQPQHF.

V gene TRBV7-9 combines with J gene TRBJ2-3; 8 bases fit TRBD2. V was pared by 0 bases and J by 1 base, with 3 bases of the junction left unmatched. The CDR3 sequence is 16 residues long. Germline V gene lookup returns CDR1 SEHNR and CDR2 FQNEAQ (reference sequence). The DNA of the CDR3 is TGTGCCAGCAGCTTAGCTAGCGGGAAGGGCACAGATACGCAGTATTTT. Its protein product is CASSLASGKGTDTQYF.

V usage is TRBV6-5 and J usage is TRBJ1-4; D remains ambiguous. CDR1 is MNHEY, CDR2 SVGAGI, per germline. The CDR3 contains 14 residues. V dropped 8 bases and J dropped 0 bases, with 10 bases sitting between them. The chain's CDR3 is CASQASATNEKLFF. CDR3 sequence (DNA): TGTGCCAGCCAGGCTTCTGCAACTAATGAAAAACTGTTTTTT.

This clone was detected only a few times. The genes are TRBV7-3 and TRBJ1-5; D not resolved. V was pared by 0 bases and J by 0 bases, with 12 bases between. Germline CDR1 SGHTA, CDR2 FQGTGA. This CDR3 contains 17 residues. This CDR3 is CASSLTSDNLSNQPQHF. CDR3 nucleotide sequence: TGTGCCAGCAGCTTAACCTCCGATAACCTTAGCAATCAGCCCCAGCATTTT. The full variable domain, its missing parts supplied by reference TRBV7-3 and TRBJ1-5, is GAGVSQTPSNKVTEKGKYVELRCDPISGHTALYWYRQSLGQGPEFLIYFQGTGAADDSGLPNDRFFAVRPEGSVSTLKIQRTERGDSAVYLCASSLTSDNLSNQPQHFGDGTRLSIL.

This clone was recorded once. The CDR3 region has the DNA TGTGCCAGCAGCCTCAGCGGGGGGAACAATGAGCAGTTCTTC. Its protein product is CASSLSGGNNEQFF. The chain couples TRBV7-3 to TRBJ2-1, with 9 bases that match TRBD2. Trimming removed 5 bases from V and 5 bases from J; junction bases left unmatched: 4. The CDR3 sequence is 14 residues long. Germline loops: CDR1 SGHTA, CDR2 FQGTGA.

CDR3 nucleotides: TGCGCCAGCAGCCGCCTACCATCCTCCGCTGAAGCTTTCTTT. It translates to CASSRLPSSAEAFF. The V call is TRBV5-1, the J call TRBJ1-1; D is ambiguous. This CDR3 has 14 residues. The V gene's germline CDR1 is SGHRS and CDR2 YFSETQ. V was cut by 4 bases and J by 6 bases, with 16 bases left in between.

This sequence joins TRBV30 and TRBJ2-7; 7 bases are a match to TRBD2. This CDR3 is built from 15 residues. Germline V gives CDR1 GTSNPN, CDR2 SVGIG (reference sequence). V was clipped by 5 bases and J by 4 bases; unmatched bases: 14. The CDR3 DNA follows: TGTGCCTGGTCTGGTGGCGGGAGCAGAGCATACGAGCAGTACTTC. The encoded protein is CAWSGGGSRAYEQYF. Looking up the rest from reference TRBV30 and TRBJ2-7 gives the full variable domain: SQTIHQWPATLVQPVGSPLSLECTVEGTSNPNLYWYRQAAGRGLQLLFYSVGIGQISSEVPQNLSASRPQDRQFILSSKKLLLSDSGFYLCAWSGGGSRAYEQYFGPGTRLTVT.

The J gene is TRBJ1-2, the V gene TRBV7-9; D possibly corresponds to TRBD1 (5 bases). From germline, CDR1 is SEHNR and CDR2 FQNEAQ (reference sequence). The germline V and J ends were trimmed by 7 bases and 0 bases, with 15 bases remaining between them. This CDR3 has 15 amino acids. The CDR3 DNA sequence: TGTGCCAGCATTCTGTCGGGACTCCCTAACTATGGCTACACCTTC. This translates into CASILSGLPNYGYTF.

The chain combines TRBV5-4 with TRBJ2-1, with D possibly matching TRBD2 (6 bases). V dropped 4 bases and J dropped 4 bases, with 12 bases sitting between them. Germline V gene data show CDR1 as SGHNT and CDR2 as YYREEE (reference sequence). The CDR3 consists of 14 residues. CDR3 amino acids: CASSPGTLYNEQFF. The CDR3 DNA is TGTGCCAGCAGCCCCGGGACTTTATACAATGAGCAGTTCTTC.